This T cell receptor beta chain was found in a study of cytomegalovirus exposure and HLA in healthy donors. General study points: As a later analysis revealed, the rate of TCR association differed by HLA locus, with DRB1 most and HLA-C fewest.

In regard to this clone: Antigen unknown.

PCR amplification relied on 60 Vbeta primers (plus 13 Jbeta primers). Clones were sequenced by immunoSEQ multiplex PCR, and TCRdb holds only the in-frame ones, with some missing. The sample includes approximately 160,000 clones, around 79% of them seen just once. The CDR3 length is 13 residues. The V gene lost 10 bases and the J gene lost 4 bases, with 16 bases spanning the gap. Germline assignment: CDR1 LNHDA and CDR2 SQIVND (reference sequence). The chain couples TRBV19 to TRBJ1-2; D is unclear. The sequenced sample consisted of PBMCs. The clonotype was recovered from a male donor in good health and CMV-seropositive. Written as DNA, the CDR3 is TGTGCCACCGCGAATAGCTACCTCTATGGCTACACCTTC. It is translated as CATANSYLYGYTF.